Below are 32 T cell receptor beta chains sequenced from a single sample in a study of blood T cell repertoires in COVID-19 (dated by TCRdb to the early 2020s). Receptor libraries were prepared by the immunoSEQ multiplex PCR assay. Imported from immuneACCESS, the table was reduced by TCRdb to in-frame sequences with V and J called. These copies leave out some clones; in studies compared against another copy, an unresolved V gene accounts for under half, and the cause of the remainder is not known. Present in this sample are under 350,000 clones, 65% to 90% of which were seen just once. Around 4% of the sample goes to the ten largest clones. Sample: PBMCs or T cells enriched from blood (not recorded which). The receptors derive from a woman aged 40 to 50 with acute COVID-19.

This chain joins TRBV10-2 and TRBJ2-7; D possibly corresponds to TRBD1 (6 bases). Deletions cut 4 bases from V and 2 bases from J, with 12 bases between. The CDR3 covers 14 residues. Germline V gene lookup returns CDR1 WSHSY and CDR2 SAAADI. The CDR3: CASSGAKGAYEQYF. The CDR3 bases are TGCGCCAGCAGTGGGGCCAAGGGGGCCTACGAGCAGTACTTC.

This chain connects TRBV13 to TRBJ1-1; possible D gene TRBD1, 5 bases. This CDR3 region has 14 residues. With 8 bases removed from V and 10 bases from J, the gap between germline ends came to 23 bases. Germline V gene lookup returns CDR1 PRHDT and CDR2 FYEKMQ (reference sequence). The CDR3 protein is CASHFSGGVVRAFF. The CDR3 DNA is TGTGCCAGCCATTTTTCCGGGGGGGTGGTAAGAGCTTTCTTT.

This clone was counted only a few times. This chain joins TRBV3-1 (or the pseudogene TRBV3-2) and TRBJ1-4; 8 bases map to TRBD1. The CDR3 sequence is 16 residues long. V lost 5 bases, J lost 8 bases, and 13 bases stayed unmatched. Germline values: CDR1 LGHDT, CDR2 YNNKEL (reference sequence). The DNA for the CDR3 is TGTGCCAGCAGCTCCGGTGCGTTGGCAGGGGGCGAAAAACTGTTTTTT. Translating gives CASSSGALAGGEKLFF.

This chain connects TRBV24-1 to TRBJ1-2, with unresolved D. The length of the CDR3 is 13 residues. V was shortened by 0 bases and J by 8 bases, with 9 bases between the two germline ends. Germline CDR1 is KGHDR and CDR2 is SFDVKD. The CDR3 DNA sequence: TGTGCCACCAGTGATTTGACAGTCGACGGCTACACCTTC. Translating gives CATSDLTVDGYTF.

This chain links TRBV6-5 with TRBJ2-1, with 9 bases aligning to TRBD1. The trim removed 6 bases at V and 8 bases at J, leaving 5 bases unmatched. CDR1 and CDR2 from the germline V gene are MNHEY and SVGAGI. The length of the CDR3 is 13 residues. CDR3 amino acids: CASRGQGSDEQFF. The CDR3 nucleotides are TGTGCCAGCAGAGGACAGGGGAGCGATGAGCAGTTCTTC.

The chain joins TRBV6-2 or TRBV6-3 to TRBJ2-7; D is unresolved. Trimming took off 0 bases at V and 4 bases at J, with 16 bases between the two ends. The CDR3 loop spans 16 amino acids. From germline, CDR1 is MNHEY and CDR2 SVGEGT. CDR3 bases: TGTGCCAGCAGTTACTCGTTCCCTGGCAGGCCGTACGAGCAGTACTTC. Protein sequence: CASSYSFPGRPYEQYF.

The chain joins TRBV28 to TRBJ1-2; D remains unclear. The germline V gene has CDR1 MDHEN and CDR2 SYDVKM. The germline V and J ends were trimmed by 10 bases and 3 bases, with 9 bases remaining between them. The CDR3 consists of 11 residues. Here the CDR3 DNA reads TGTGCCACCGGGGTTGACTATGGCTACACCTTC. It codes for CATGVDYGYTF.

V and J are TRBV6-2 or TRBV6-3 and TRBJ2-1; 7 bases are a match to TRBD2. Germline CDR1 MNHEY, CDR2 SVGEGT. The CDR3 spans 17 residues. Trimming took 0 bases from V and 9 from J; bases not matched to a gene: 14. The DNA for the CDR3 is TGTGCCAGCAGTTACTCTGGACTAGTTGGGCCCCTCGGTGAGCAGTTCTTC. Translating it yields CASSYSGLVGPLGEQFF.

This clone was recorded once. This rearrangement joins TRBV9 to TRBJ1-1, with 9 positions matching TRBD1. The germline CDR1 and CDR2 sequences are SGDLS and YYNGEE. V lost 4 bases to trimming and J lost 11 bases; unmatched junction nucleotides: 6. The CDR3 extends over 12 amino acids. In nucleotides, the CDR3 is TGTGCCAGCAGCCCCGCCGGACAGGGGGCTTTCTTT. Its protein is CASSPAGQGAFF.

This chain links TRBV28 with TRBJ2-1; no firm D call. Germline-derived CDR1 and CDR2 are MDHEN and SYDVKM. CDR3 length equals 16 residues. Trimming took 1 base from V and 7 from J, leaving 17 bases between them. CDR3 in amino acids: CASSLSILPRRNEQFF. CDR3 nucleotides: TGTGCCAGCAGTTTATCCATATTACCTCGGCGGAATGAGCAGTTCTTC.

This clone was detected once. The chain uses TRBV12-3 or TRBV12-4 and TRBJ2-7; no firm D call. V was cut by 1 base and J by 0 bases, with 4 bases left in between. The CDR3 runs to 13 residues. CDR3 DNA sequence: TGTGCCAGCAGTTTAGGGCCCTCCTACGAGCAGTACTTC. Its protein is CASSLGPSYEQYF.

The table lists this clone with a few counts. CDR3 DNA: TGTGCTAGTGGTTTGGGACAGTCAACTAATGAAAAACTGTTTTTT. The encoded protein is CASGLGQSTNEKLFF. This chain links TRBV12-5 with TRBJ1-4, with a weak D call TRBD1 (5 bases). This CDR3 spans 15 amino acids. Germline V gene data show CDR1 as LGHNT and CDR2 as FRNRAP. V was cut by 1 base and J by 0 bases, with 6 bases left in between.

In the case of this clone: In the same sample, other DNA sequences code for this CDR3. This CDR3 reads CASSSGGATNEKLFF. Written as DNA, the CDR3 is TGTGCCAGCAGCTCCGGGGGAGCTACTAATGAAAAACTGTTTTTT. This sequence joins TRBV6-2 or TRBV6-3 and TRBJ1-4; D possibly corresponds to TRBD1 (5 bases). This CDR3 spans 15 amino acids. Trimming cost V 6 bases and J 2 bases, with 13 bases left between them. The germline V gene has CDR1 MNHEY and CDR2 SVGEGT.

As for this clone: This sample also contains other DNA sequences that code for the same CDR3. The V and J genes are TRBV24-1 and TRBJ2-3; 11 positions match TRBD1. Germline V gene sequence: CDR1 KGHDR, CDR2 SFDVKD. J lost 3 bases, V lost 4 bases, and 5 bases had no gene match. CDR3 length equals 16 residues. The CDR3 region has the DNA TGTGCCACCAGTGACCCCGGGACAGGGGGAACAGATACGCAGTATTTT. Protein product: CATSDPGTGGTDTQYF.

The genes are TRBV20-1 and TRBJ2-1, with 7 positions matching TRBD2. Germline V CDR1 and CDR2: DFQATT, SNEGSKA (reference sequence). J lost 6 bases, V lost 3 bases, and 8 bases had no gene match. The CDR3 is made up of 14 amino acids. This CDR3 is CSASFPAGLNEQFF. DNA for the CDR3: TGCAGTGCTAGTTTTCCAGCGGGGCTCAATGAGCAGTTCTTC.

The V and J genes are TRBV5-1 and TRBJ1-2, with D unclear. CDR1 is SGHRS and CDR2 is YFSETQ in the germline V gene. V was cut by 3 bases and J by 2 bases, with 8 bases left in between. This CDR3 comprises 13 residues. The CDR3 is CASSWTENYGYTF. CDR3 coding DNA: TGCGCCAGCAGCTGGACTGAGAACTATGGCTACACCTTC.

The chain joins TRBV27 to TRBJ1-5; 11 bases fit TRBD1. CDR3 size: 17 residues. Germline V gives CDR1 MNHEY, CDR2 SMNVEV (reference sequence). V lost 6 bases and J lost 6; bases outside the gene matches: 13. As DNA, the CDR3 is TGTGCCAGCAGCCCAACCCTCGGACAGGGGGCCATTCAGCCCCAGCATTTT. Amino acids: CASSPTLGQGAIQPQHF.

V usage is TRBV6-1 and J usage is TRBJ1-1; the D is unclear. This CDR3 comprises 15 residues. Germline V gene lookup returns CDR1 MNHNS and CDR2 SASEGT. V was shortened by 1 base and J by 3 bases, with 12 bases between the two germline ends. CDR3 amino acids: CASSEDGGLHTEAFF. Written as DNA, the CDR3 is TGTGCCAGCAGTGAAGACGGCGGACTTCACACTGAAGCTTTCTTT.

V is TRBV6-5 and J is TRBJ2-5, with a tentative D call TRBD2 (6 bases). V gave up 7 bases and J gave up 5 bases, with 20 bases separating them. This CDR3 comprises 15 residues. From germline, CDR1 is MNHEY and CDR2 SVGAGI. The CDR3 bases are TGTGCCAGCACGAGACGGCGGGGTAAATCTGAGACCCAGTACTTC. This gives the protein CASTRRRGKSETQYF.

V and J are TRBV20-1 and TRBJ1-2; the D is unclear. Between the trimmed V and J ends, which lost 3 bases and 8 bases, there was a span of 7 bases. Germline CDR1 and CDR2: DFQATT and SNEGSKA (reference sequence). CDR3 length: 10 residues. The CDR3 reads CSASTQGYTF. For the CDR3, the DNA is TGCAGTGCTAGTACGCAGGGCTACACCTTC.

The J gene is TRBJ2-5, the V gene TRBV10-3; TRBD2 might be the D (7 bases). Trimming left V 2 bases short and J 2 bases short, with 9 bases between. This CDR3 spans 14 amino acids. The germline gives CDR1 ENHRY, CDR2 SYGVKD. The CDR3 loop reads CAISERGAQETQYF. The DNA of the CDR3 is TGTGCCATCAGTGAGCGGGGGGCGCAAGAGACCCAGTACTTC.

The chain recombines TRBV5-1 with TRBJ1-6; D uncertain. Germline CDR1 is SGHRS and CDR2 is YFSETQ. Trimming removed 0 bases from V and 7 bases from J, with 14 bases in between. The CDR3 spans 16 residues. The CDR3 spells CASSLVWGGGNSPLHF. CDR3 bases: TGCGCCAGCAGCTTGGTCTGGGGTGGCGGGAATTCACCCCTCCACTTT. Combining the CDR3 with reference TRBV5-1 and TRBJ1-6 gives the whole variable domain KAGVTQTPRYLIKTRGQQVTLSCSPISGHRSVSWYQQTPGQGLQFLFEYFSETQRNKGNFPGRFSGRQFSNSRSEMNVSTLELGDSALYLCASSLVWGGGNSPLHFGNGTRLTVT.

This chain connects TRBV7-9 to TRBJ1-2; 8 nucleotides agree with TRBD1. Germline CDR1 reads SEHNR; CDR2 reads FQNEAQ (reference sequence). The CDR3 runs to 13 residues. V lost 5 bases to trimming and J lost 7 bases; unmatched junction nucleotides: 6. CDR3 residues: CASSVGQGPGYTF. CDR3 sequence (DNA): TGTGCCAGCAGCGTTGGACAGGGCCCTGGCTACACCTTC.

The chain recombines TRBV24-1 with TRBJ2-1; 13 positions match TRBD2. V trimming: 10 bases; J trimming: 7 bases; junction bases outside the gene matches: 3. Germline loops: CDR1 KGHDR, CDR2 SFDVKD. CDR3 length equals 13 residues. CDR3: CATGLAGFNEQFF. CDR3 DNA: TGTGCCACGGGACTAGCGGGATTTAATGAGCAGTTCTTC.

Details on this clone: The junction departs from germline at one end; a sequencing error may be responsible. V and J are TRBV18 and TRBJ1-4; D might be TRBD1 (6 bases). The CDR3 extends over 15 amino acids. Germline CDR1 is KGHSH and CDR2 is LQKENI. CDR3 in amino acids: CASSPRGTPNEKLFF. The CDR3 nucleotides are TGTGCCAGCTCACCAAGGGGGACCCCTAACGAAAAACTGTTTTTT.

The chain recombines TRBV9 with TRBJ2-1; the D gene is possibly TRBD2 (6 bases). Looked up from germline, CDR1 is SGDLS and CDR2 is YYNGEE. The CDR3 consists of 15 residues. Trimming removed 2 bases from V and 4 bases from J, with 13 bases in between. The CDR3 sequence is CASSVMASAYNEQFF. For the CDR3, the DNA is TGTGCCAGCAGCGTTATGGCTAGCGCGTACAATGAGCAGTTCTTC. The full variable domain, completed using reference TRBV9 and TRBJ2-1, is DSGVTQTPKHLITATGQRVTLRCSPRSGDLSVYWYQQSLDQGLQFLIQYYNGEERAKGNILERFSAQQFPDLHSELNLSSLELGDSALYFCASSVMASAYNEQFFGPGTRLTVL.

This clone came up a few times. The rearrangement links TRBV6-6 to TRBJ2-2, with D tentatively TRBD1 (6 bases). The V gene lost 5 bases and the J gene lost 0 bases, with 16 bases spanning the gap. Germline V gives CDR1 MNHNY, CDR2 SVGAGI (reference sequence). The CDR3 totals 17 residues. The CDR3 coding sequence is TGTGCCAGCAGTCCAACCCCCAGGGGCTCGAACACCGGGGAGCTGTTTTTT. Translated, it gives CASSPTPRGSNTGELFF.

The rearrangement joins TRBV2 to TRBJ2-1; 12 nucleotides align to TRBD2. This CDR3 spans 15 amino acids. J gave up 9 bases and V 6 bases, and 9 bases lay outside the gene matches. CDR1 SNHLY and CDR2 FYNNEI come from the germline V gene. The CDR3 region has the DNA TGTGCCAGCAGGACTAGCGGGAGAGAATCGGGTGAGCAGTTCTTC. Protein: CASRTSGRESGEQFF. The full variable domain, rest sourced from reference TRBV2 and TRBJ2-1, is EPEVTQTPSHQVTQMGQEVILRCVPISNHLYFYWYRQILGQKVEFLVSFYNNEISEKSEIFDDQFSVERPDGSNFTLKIRSTKLEDSAMYFCASRTSGRESGEQFFGPGTRLTVL.

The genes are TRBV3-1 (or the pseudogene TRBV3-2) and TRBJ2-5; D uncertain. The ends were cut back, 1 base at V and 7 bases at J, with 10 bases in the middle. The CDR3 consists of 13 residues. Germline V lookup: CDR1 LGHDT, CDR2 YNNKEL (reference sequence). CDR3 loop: CASSQGGSVTQYF. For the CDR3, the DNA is TGTGCCAGCAGCCAAGGAGGTTCTGTGACCCAGTACTTC.

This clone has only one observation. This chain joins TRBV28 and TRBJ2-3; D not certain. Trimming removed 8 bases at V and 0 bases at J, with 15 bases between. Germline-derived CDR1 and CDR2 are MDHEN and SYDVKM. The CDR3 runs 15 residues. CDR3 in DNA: TGTGCCAGCCCCCCTCTGGCGACTAGCACAGATACGCAGTATTTT. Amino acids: CASPPLATSTDTQYF.

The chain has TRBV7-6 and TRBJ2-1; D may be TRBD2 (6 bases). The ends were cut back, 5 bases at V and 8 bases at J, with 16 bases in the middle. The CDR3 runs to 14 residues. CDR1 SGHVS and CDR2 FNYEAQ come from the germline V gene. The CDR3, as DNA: TGTGCCAGCAGCCCCCGAAGATGGGAGGATGAGCAGTTCTTC. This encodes CASSPRRWEDEQFF.

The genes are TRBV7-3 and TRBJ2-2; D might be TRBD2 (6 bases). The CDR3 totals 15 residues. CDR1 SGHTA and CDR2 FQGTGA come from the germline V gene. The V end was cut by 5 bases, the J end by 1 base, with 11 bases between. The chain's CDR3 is CASSGYSGNTGELFF. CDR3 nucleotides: TGTGCCAGCAGCGGGTATAGCGGGAACACCGGGGAGCTGTTTTTT. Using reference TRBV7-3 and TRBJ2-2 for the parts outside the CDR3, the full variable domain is GAGVSQTPSNKVTEKGKYVELRCDPISGHTALYWYRQSLGQGPEFLIYFQGTGAADDSGLPNDRFFAVRPEGSVSTLKIQRTERGDSAVYLCASSGYSGNTGELFFGEGSRLTVL.